These 25 T cell receptor beta chains were all obtained from the same sample, sequenced in a study of T cell changes during pregnancy in multiple sclerosis. The repertoire was sequenced with immunoSEQ multiplex PCR; TCRdb's copy has only in-frame clones and lacks some. The sample consists of approximately 22,000 clones, more than 70% of them appearing once. Specimen: CD4+ T cells from peripheral blood mononuclear cells, collected in the first trimester of pregnancy. These receptors originate from a female donor in good health, enrolled as a control in a pregnancy study.

The chain couples TRBV9 to TRBJ2-3; maybe TRBD2 (6 bases). CDR1 is SGDLS, CDR2 YYNGEE, per germline. CDR3 size: 15 residues. Trimming removed 3 bases at V and 2 bases at J, with 13 bases between. In DNA, the CDR3 is TGTGCCAGCAGCGCCTTCTGGGGGGACACAGATACGCAGTATTTT. Encoded protein: CASSAFWGDTDTQYF. Complete variable domain (other parts from reference TRBV9 and TRBJ2-3): DSGVTQTPKHLITATGQRVTLRCSPRSGDLSVYWYQQSLDQGLQFLIQYYNGEERAKGNILERFSAQQFPDLHSELNLSSLELGDSALYFCASSAFWGDTDTQYFGPGTRLTVL.

The chain uses TRBV4-2 and TRBJ2-1; 8 bases match TRBD2. Germline-derived CDR1 and CDR2 are LGHNA and YNFKEQ. J was trimmed by 6 bases and V by 3 bases; bases with no gene match: 10. The CDR3 length is 16 residues. The CDR3 here is CASSHLGAGGANEQFF. The CDR3 nucleotides are TGTGCCAGCAGCCACCTGGGGGCCGGGGGGGCCAATGAGCAGTTCTTC.

This clone has only one observation. The rearrangement uses TRBV6-1 and TRBJ2-1, with D possibly matching TRBD2 (6 bases). The V end was cut by 6 bases, the J end by 12 bases, with 15 bases between. The germline V gene encodes CDR1 MNHNS and CDR2 SASEGT. The CDR3 totals 12 residues. The CDR3 DNA reads as TGTGCCAGCAGGACCATCGGGGGAGGGCAGTTCTTC. Translation gives CASRTIGGGQFF.

The chain carries TRBV18 and TRBJ1-3; maybe TRBD1 (5 bases). Trimming took off 0 bases at V and 0 bases at J, with 9 bases between the two ends. The CDR3 totals 16 residues. Per germline, CDR1 KGHSH and CDR2 LQKENI. Written as DNA, the CDR3 is TGTGCCAGCTCACCACCGGGGGGAGTCTCTGGAAACACCATATATTTT. This encodes CASSPPGGVSGNTIYF.

V and J are TRBV10-3 and TRBJ2-5, with 7 bases that match TRBD2. This CDR3 has 15 residues. Germline trimming cut 4 bases from V and 6 bases from J; bases unmatched to any gene: 11. Germline V lookup: CDR1 ENHRY, CDR2 SYGVKD. The CDR3 DNA sequence: TGTGCCATCAGTGTTGAAGGCCGGGGGGTGAAGACCCAGTACTTC. It translates to CAISVEGRGVKTQYF.

The chain uses TRBV11-3 and TRBJ2-7; D is perhaps TRBD1 (6 bases). CDR3 length: 15 amino acids. V lost 3 bases and J lost 5, with 17 bases in between. The germline V gene encodes CDR1 SGHNT and CDR2 YENEEA. CDR3 nucleotide sequence: TGTGCCAGCAGCTTCCAAGGGCCAGGGGACCACGAGCAGTACTTC. It yields the protein CASSFQGPGDHEQYF. The complete variable domain, with remaining parts taken from reference TRBV11-3 and TRBJ2-7, reads EAGVVQSPRYKIIEKKQPVAFWCNPISGHNTLYWYLQNLGQGPELLIRYENEEAVDDSQLPKDRFSAERLKGVDSTLKIQPAELGDSAVYLCASSFQGPGDHEQYFGPGTRLTVT.

J is TRBJ1-5 and V is TRBV6-1, with 10 nucleotides matching TRBD1. The germline gives CDR1 MNHNS, CDR2 SASEGT. The J segment lost 7 bases and the V segment lost 5 bases, leaving 8 bases of the junction unmatched. The CDR3 has 15 amino acids. This chain's CDR3 is CASSWDRGVGQPQHF. The DNA for the CDR3 is TGTGCCAGCAGTTGGGACAGGGGAGTGGGGCAGCCCCAGCATTTT.

The chain carries TRBV19 and TRBJ2-1, with 7 nucleotides matching TRBD2. With 9 bases clipped from V and 3 bases from J, the junction kept 11 bases outside the gene matches. The CDR3 runs 15 residues. Germline CDR1 is LNHDA and CDR2 is SQIVND (reference sequence). CDR3 DNA sequence: TGTGCCAGCAGGAGCGGGACTCCTATCTACAATGAGCAGTTCTTC. It is translated as CASRSGTPIYNEQFF.

For the CDR3, the DNA is TGTGCCAGTAGTACGACTTTTGGGACATTGAACACCGGGGAGCTGTTTTTT. It codes for CASSTTFGTLNTGELFF. The chain joins TRBV19 to TRBJ2-2; D is perhaps TRBD1 (6 bases). Trimming left V 4 bases short and J 1 base short, with 16 bases between. This CDR3 has 17 residues. CDR1 and CDR2 (germline): LNHDA, SQIVND (reference sequence).

This clone has only a few counts. The chain is built from TRBV1 and TRBJ2-2; TRBD2, the table's D call, lacks a check against the DNA. TRBV1 is a pseudogene segment. This CDR3 is built from 20 residues. CDR3 sequence reads: CTSSQTSTSGSLLGTGELFF. The CDR3 DNA is TGCACCAGCAGCCAGACCTCGACTAGCGGGAGCTTGTTAGGCACCGGGGAGCTGTTTTTT.

This chain connects TRBV5-1 to TRBJ1-2, with 7 bases that match TRBD1. The CDR3 spans 14 residues. The ends lost 1 base at V and 4 bases at J; junction bases unmatched: 4. The germline CDR1 and CDR2 sequences are SGHRS and YFSETQ. The CDR3 protein is CASSLTGDGYGYTF. The CDR3 DNA is TGCGCCAGCAGCTTGACAGGGGATGGCTATGGCTACACCTTC.

This chain joins TRBV30 and TRBJ1-2, with 9 bases identical to TRBD1. The junction had 7 bases not matched to a gene; V was cut back by 2 bases and J by 0 bases. The length of the CDR3 is 16 residues. From germline, CDR1 is GTSNPN and CDR2 SVGIG (reference sequence). The CDR3, as DNA: TGTGCCTGGAGTCCCGACAGGGGGGGACCTAACTATGGCTACACCTTC. Translating it yields CAWSPDRGGPNYGYTF.

The chain carries TRBV30 and TRBJ2-5; D might be TRBD2 (5 bases). Looked up from germline, CDR1 is GTSNPN and CDR2 is SVGIG (reference sequence). The germline V and J ends were trimmed by 0 bases and 4 bases, with 18 bases remaining between them. The CDR3 has 16 residues. The CDR3 DNA sequence: TGTGCCTGGAGTGTAGGGCTAGCTCCGCGACGAGAGACCCAGTACTTC. Its protein is CAWSVGLAPRRETQYF.

The chain combines TRBV19 with TRBJ1-2, with D unclear. This CDR3 region has 13 residues. Trimming took off 5 bases at V and 4 bases at J, with 11 bases between the two ends. Germline CDR1 is LNHDA and CDR2 is SQIVND (reference sequence). CDR3: CASSPDPGYGYTF. The CDR3 DNA follows: TGTGCCAGTAGTCCCGACCCGGGCTATGGCTACACCTTC.

The chain recombines TRBV20-1 with TRBJ1-1; no clear D. Trimming left V 3 bases short and J 7 bases short, with 9 bases between. In germline, CDR1 is DFQATT, CDR2 SNEGSKA (reference sequence). This CDR3 has 11 residues. Here the CDR3 reads CSASRLSEAFF. CDR3 coding DNA: TGCAGTGCTAGTAGACTGAGTGAAGCTTTCTTT.

This sequence joins TRBV4-2 and TRBJ2-1, with 9 bases matching TRBD2. The CDR3 is made up of 16 amino acids. Trimming at V came to 1 base and at J to 6 bases, leaving 7 bases not matched to a gene. Looked up from germline, CDR1 is LGHNA and CDR2 is YNFKEQ. The CDR3 bases are TGTGCCAGCAGCCAAGGGTGGCTAGCGGGAAGCAATGAGCAGTTCTTC. Amino acids: CASSQGWLAGSNEQFF.

The gene calls are TRBV7-2 and TRBJ2-7; 8 positions match TRBD1. The CDR3 contains 15 residues. The junction had 9 bases not matched to a gene; V was cut back by 5 bases and J by 3 bases. Germline V CDR1 and CDR2: SGHTA, FQGNSA. The CDR3 loop reads CASSRDRSISYEQYF. The CDR3, as DNA: TGTGCCAGCAGCCGGGACAGGTCAATCAGCTACGAGCAGTACTTC.

V gene TRBV7-9 combines with J gene TRBJ2-1, with 12 bases fitting TRBD2. V lost 3 bases to trimming and J lost 3 bases; unmatched junction nucleotides: 0. Germline CDR1 reads SEHNR; CDR2 reads FQNEAQ (reference sequence). This CDR3 region has 15 residues. The CDR3 is CASSLGLAGYNEQFF. CDR3 DNA: TGTGCCAGCAGCTTGGGACTAGCGGGCTACAATGAGCAGTTCTTC.

This clone has just one count. This chain uses TRBV29-1 with TRBJ1-2; a weak D match, TRBD1 (5 bases). From germline, CDR1 is SQVTM and CDR2 ANQGSEA. There are 12 residues in the CDR3. V dropped 7 bases and J dropped 4 bases, with 13 bases sitting between them. The CDR3 here is CSAEQGGYGYTF. For the CDR3, the DNA is TGCAGCGCCGAGCAGGGTGGCTATGGCTACACCTTC. Complete variable domain (other parts from reference TRBV29-1 and TRBJ1-2): SAVISQKPSRDICQRGTSLTIQCQVDSQVTMMFWYRQQPGQSLTLIATANQGSEATYESGFVIDKFPISRPNLTFSTLTVSNMSPEDSSIYLCSAEQGGYGYTFGSGTRLTVV.

This clone was seen only once. This chain connects TRBV4-2 to TRBJ2-7, with no clear D. Looked up from germline, CDR1 is LGHNA and CDR2 is YNFKEQ. The CDR3 runs to 11 residues. V was trimmed by 4 bases and J by 7 bases, leaving 8 bases between them. CDR3 amino acids: CASSRETEQYF. CDR3 DNA: TGTGCCAGCAGCCGAGAGACAGAGCAGTACTTC.

The gene calls are TRBV27 and TRBJ2-1; no clear D. In germline, CDR1 is MNHEY, CDR2 SMNVEV (reference sequence). The CDR3 sequence is 16 residues long. V gave up 5 bases and J gave up 3 bases, with 17 bases separating them. CDR3 coding DNA: TGTGCCAGCAGTAAAACTACCGGGTCCAACTACAATGAGCAGTTCTTC. The encoded protein is CASSKTTGSNYNEQFF.

This chain joins TRBV30 and TRBJ1-5; maybe TRBD1 (5 bases). This CDR3 has 16 amino acids. Germline V gene sequence: CDR1 GTSNPN, CDR2 SVGIG (reference sequence). The germline V and J ends were trimmed by 3 bases and 2 bases, with 17 bases remaining between them. The CDR3 DNA sequence: TGTGCCTGGAGCCCCCGGGGGGGGGTAGGCAATCAGCCCCAGCATTTT. The encoded protein is CAWSPRGGVGNQPQHF. Using reference TRBV30 and TRBJ1-5 for the parts outside the CDR3, the full variable domain is SQTIHQWPATLVQPVGSPLSLECTVEGTSNPNLYWYRQAAGRGLQLLFYSVGIGQISSEVPQNLSASRPQDRQFILSSKKLLLSDSGFYLCAWSPRGGVGNQPQHFGDGTRLSIL.

This chain uses TRBV7-9 with TRBJ2-7, with TRBD2 identical over 7 bases. With 5 bases clipped from V and 3 bases from J, the junction kept 4 bases outside the gene matches. The germline V gene has CDR1 SEHNR and CDR2 FQNEAQ (reference sequence). The CDR3 is made up of 13 amino acids. CDR3 in DNA: TGTGCCAGCAGCCTCTCGGGGGGCTACGAGCAGTACTTC. This codes for CASSLSGGYEQYF.

This clone was counted once. The chain recombines TRBV11-2 with TRBJ1-6; 8 bases are a match to TRBD1. The V gene end was trimmed by 2 bases and the J gene end by 9 bases; junction bases not matched to a gene: 9. CDR3 length: 16 residues. CDR1 is SGHAT, CDR2 FQNNGV, per germline. CDR3 DNA sequence: TGTGCCAGCAGCTTAAACTGGCAGGGGGCTTCTTCACCCCTCCACTTT. This codes for CASSLNWQGASSPLHF.

This chain joins TRBV7-8 and TRBJ1-3; 9 bases line up with TRBD1. Trimming removed 3 bases from V and 2 bases from J; junction bases left unmatched: 8. Germline values: CDR1 SGHVS, CDR2 FQNEAQ. The CDR3 is 17 residues long. The chain's CDR3 is CASSFPTGGMAGNTIYF. In DNA, the CDR3 is TGTGCCAGCAGCTTTCCGACAGGGGGAATGGCTGGAAACACCATATATTTT.